This record covers a single TCR beta chain. Its matching antigen is unknown. The data were produced by immunoSEQ multiplex PCR, yet TCRdb's version contains in-frame clones alone and is incomplete. The repertoire holds approximately 1.5 million clones, with approximately 98.5% as singletons. The entry originates in a study of shared clonotypes between healthy human individuals. Study-level information: Aged 18 to 49, the donors were a couple of women and three men. Study-wide results and caveats: Sorted-subset sequencing was shown by rarefaction to be incomplete despite large depth.

Input material: naive CD4+ T cells sorted from blood. The subset is: CD45RA+ positively selected. The TCR originated in a man aged 25-45 years in good health.

In DNA form, the CDR3 reads TGTGCCAGCAGCCCAATAGCGGGAAGCTCCTACAATGAGCAGTTCTTC. Its translation: CASSPIAGSSYNEQFF. This chain joins TRBV5-4 and TRBJ2-1, with 8 bases fitting TRBD2. V was pared by 4 bases and J by 0 bases, with 6 bases of the junction left unmatched. Looked up from germline, CDR1 is SGHNT and CDR2 is YYREEE (reference sequence). The CDR3 has 16 amino acids. The whole variable domain, remainder taken from reference TRBV5-4 and TRBJ2-1, is ETGVTQSPTHLIKTRGQQVTLRCSSQSGHNTVSWYQQALGQGPQFIFQYYREEENGRGNFPPRFSGLQFPNYSSELNVNALELDDSALYLCASSPIAGSSYNEQFFGPGTRLTVL.